These 25 T cell receptor beta chains were sequenced from one sample in a study of T cells in Graves' hyperthyroidism and ophthalmopathy. Amplified TCR beta CDR3 regions came from RNA transcripts. The HTBI primer set drove a first-round RT-PCR of the TCR CDR3. One entry per CDR3 protein results from TCRdb running MiXCR on the multiplex PCR reads. Of over 300,000 distinct CDR3 sequences detected, roughly 13% appear once; the ten largest clones hold around 32%. The source material was blood. The receptors here all came from a woman aged 40 to 55 with Graves' ophthalmopathy.

A word on this clonotype: This could be a read error, since a much larger clone is one nucleotide away. J is TRBJ2-7 and V is TRBV6-1; the D call may be TRBD1 or TRBD2 (5 bases each). CDR1 and CDR2 (germline): MNHNS, SASEGT. The CDR3 totals 13 residues. Deletions cut 4 bases from V and 6 bases from J, with 13 bases between. CDR3 in amino acids: CASSVRDGCEQYF. The CDR3 DNA reads as TGTGCCAGCAGTGTTCGGGACGGCTGCGAGCAGTACTTC.

This clonotype was observed at least ten times. The chain carries TRBV7-2 and TRBJ1-2; a weak D match, TRBD1 (5 bases). Germline CDR1 and CDR2: SGHTA and FQGNSA. V dropped 1 base and J dropped 4 bases, with 13 bases sitting between them. The CDR3 extends over 15 amino acids. CDR3 sequence reads: CASSLEGASGYGYTF. The DNA of the CDR3 is TGTGCCAGCAGCTTAGAAGGGGCTTCCGGCTATGGCTACACCTTC.

This clonotype came up a few times. This chain joins TRBV5-1 and TRBJ2-7; 7 bases are a match to TRBD1. The ends lost 4 bases at V and 3 bases at J; junction bases unmatched: 10. This CDR3 is 15 amino acids long. Germline V lookup: CDR1 SGHRS, CDR2 YFSETQ. The CDR3 DNA sequence: TGCGCCAGCAGCCCCCCTGACAGGGTGGGCTACGAGCAGTACTTC. Protein sequence: CASSPPDRVGYEQYF.

This clonotype was detected ten times or more. The chain carries TRBV6-2 or TRBV6-3 and TRBJ2-5; D possibly corresponds to TRBD2 (6 bases). The length of the CDR3 is 16 residues. CDR1 and CDR2 (germline): MNHEY, SVGEGT. Trimming stripped 1 base from V and 4 bases from J, with 16 bases between. In nucleotides, the CDR3 is TGTGCCAGCAGTTACTGGGGACTCTCAAAAGGAGAGACCCAGTACTTC. Translation: CASSYWGLSKGETQYF.

This clonotype was observed many times. The chain combines TRBV7-2 with TRBJ1-2, with D tentatively TRBD1 (5 bases). The V gene's germline CDR1 is SGHTA and CDR2 FQGNSA. The CDR3 covers 14 residues. V was cut by 1 base and J by 3 bases, with 9 bases left in between. CDR3 bases: TGTGCCAGCAGCTTAGACGCGGGGGACTATGGCTACACCTTC. It codes for CASSLDAGDYGYTF.

This clonotype was seen many times. The rearrangement uses TRBV2 and TRBJ1-1; 8 nucleotides align to TRBD1. The V gene's germline CDR1 is SNHLY and CDR2 FYNNEI. This CDR3 has 21 residues. The trim removed 9 bases at V and 1 base at J, leaving 28 bases unmatched. The CDR3 nucleotides are TGTGCCAGTTACTTCTCGACAGGGGCTGAGTCACCTACTCATTCGAACACTGAAGCTTTCTTT. As protein: CASYFSTGAESPTHSNTEAFF. The full variable domain, rest sourced from reference TRBV2 and TRBJ1-1, is EPEVTQTPSHQVTQMGQEVILRCVPISNHLYFYWYRQILGQKVEFLVSFYNNEISEKSEIFDDQFSVERPDGSNFTLKIRSTKLEDSAMYFCASYFSTGAESPTHSNTEAFFGQGTRLTVV.

At least ten counts were recorded for this clonotype. This rearrangement joins TRBV6-1 to TRBJ2-7; 11 bases match TRBD2. The CDR3 length is 14 residues. V shed 5 bases, J shed 3 bases, and the junction held 3 bases outside the gene matches. Germline V gives CDR1 MNHNS, CDR2 SASEGT. CDR3 loop: CASSRTSGLYEQYF. Here the CDR3 DNA reads TGTGCCAGCAGTCGGACTAGCGGGCTCTACGAGCAGTACTTC.

This clonotype was detected many times. This chain uses TRBV20-1 with TRBJ2-5; tentative D call: TRBD1 (6 bases). The germline V and J ends were trimmed by 7 bases and 3 bases, with 9 bases remaining between them. CDR3 length: 11 amino acids. CDR1 DFQATT and CDR2 SNEGSKA come from the germline V gene (reference sequence). DNA for the CDR3: TGCAGTGTGGGGGACAAAGAGACCCAGTACTTC. It is translated as CSVGDKETQYF.

The chain has TRBV6-1 and TRBJ2-2; 7 bases map to TRBD2. CDR3 length: 14 residues. The germline CDR1 and CDR2 sequences are MNHNS and SASEGT. J gave up 4 bases and V 7 bases, and 6 bases lay outside the gene matches. This CDR3 reads CASMAGDFTGELFF. In DNA, the CDR3 is TGTGCCAGCATGGCGGGAGATTTCACCGGGGAGCTGTTTTTT.

This clonotype was counted between two and nine times. The chain recombines TRBV6-5 with TRBJ2-3; 7 bases match TRBD1. Germline V gene lookup returns CDR1 MNHEY and CDR2 SVGAGI. This CDR3 has 16 residues. V was pared by 2 bases and J by 4 bases, with 9 bases of the junction left unmatched. The DNA of the CDR3 is TGTGCCAGCAGTTACACCACAGGGGTTCCCTCAGATACGCAGTATTTT. Its protein product is CASSYTTGVPSDTQYF.

This clonotype was recorded many times. The chain couples TRBV7-2 to TRBJ2-2, with a tentative D call TRBD1 (5 bases). CDR3 length: 14 amino acids. The V end lost 2 bases, the J end lost 5 bases, and 9 bases lay between the germline ends. Germline lookup yields CDR1 SGHTA and CDR2 FQGNSA. The DNA of the CDR3 is TGTGCCAGCAGCTTAACAGGCGCGACCGGGGAGCTGTTTTTT. Translation gives CASSLTGATGELFF. Full variable domain (remainder filled in from reference TRBV7-2 and TRBJ2-2): GAGVSQSPSNKVTEKGKDVELRCDPISGHTALYWYRQSLGQGLEFLIYFQGNSAPDKSGLPSDRFSAERTGGSVSTLTIQRTQQEDSAVYLCASSLTGATGELFFGEGSRLTVL.

This clonotype was seen at least ten times. This rearrangement joins TRBV10-2 to TRBJ1-1; D is undetermined. This CDR3 comprises 13 residues. In germline, CDR1 is WSHSY, CDR2 SAAADI. V was pared by 2 bases and J by 8 bases, with 12 bases between. The CDR3 DNA follows: TGCGCCAGCAGTGAGCCACACTCCACCGAAGCTTTCTTT. Its protein is CASSEPHSTEAFF.

This clonotype was seen ten or more times. The genes are TRBV7-8 and TRBJ2-1, with a possible D match to TRBD1 (6 bases). The germline V gene has CDR1 SGHVS and CDR2 FQNEAQ. This CDR3 has 15 amino acids. V was clipped by 1 base and J by 2 bases, with 9 bases between them. The CDR3 here is CASSLGQVAYNEQFF. The CDR3 bases are TGTGCCAGCAGCTTAGGACAGGTGGCCTACAATGAGCAGTTCTTC. Looking up the rest from reference TRBV7-8 and TRBJ2-1 gives the full variable domain: GAGVSQSPRYKVAKRGQDVALRCDPISGHVSLFWYQQALGQGPEFLTYFQNEAQLDKSGLPSDRFFAERPEGSVSTLKIQRTQQEDSAVYLCASSLGQVAYNEQFFGPGTRLTVL.

This clonotype was counted many times. In nucleotides, the CDR3 is TGCAGTGCCGTTGGAGCGCCAGATACGCAGTATTTT. Translated, it gives CSAVGAPDTQYF. The genes are TRBV20-1 and TRBJ2-3; D unresolved. This CDR3 comprises 12 residues. Germline V gene data show CDR1 as DFQATT and CDR2 as SNEGSKA (reference sequence). Between the trimmed V and J ends, which lost 6 bases and 4 bases, there was a span of 11 bases.

This clonotype came up many times. V usage is TRBV28 and J usage is TRBJ1-1; D is ambiguous. The CDR3 has 14 residues. The V gene lost 2 bases and the J gene lost 1 base, with 8 bases spanning the gap. Germline V gene sequence: CDR1 MDHEN, CDR2 SYDVKM. The chain's CDR3 is CASSLSGKNTEAFF. The DNA for the CDR3 is TGTGCCAGCAGTTTAAGCGGAAAGAACACTGAAGCTTTCTTT.

There are a few counts of this clonotype. The gene calls are TRBV28 and TRBJ1-2; 9 bases are a match to TRBD1. The length of the CDR3 is 15 residues. Unmatched junction bases numbered 12, after V lost 5 bases and J lost 8 bases. From germline, CDR1 is MDHEN and CDR2 SYDVKM. The CDR3 loop reads CASSPTITGGGGYTF. The CDR3 DNA is TGTGCCAGCAGTCCAACCATCACAGGGGGCGGGGGCTACACCTTC.

This clonotype was counted many times. This chain joins TRBV10-3 and TRBJ2-3; D perhaps matches TRBD2 (6 bases). Trimming cost V 3 bases and J 4 bases, with 14 bases left between them. The CDR3 covers 15 residues. Germline V gene data show CDR1 as ENHRY and CDR2 as SYGVKD. The CDR3 bases are TGTGCCATCAGTGATCCCGGGAGCGCGTCAGATACGCAGTATTTT. Amino acid sequence: CAISDPGSASDTQYF.

This clonotype was seen at least ten times. This chain uses TRBV19 with TRBJ2-2, with 13 bases aligning to TRBD2. The CDR3 consists of 18 residues. From germline, CDR1 is LNHDA and CDR2 SQIVND (reference sequence). V was clipped by 5 bases and J by 0 bases; unmatched bases: 6. The CDR3 reads CASSPLTSGGPNTGELFF. The CDR3 DNA reads as TGTGCCAGTAGTCCTCTGACTAGCGGGGGGCCGAACACCGGGGAGCTGTTTTTT.

In this sample, this clonotype turned up many times. The chain has TRBV6-5 and TRBJ1-1, with unresolved D. V lost 2 bases to trimming and J lost 7 bases, with 11 bases between them. Germline CDR1 reads MNHEY; CDR2 reads SVGAGI. The CDR3 consists of 13 residues. Here the CDR3 reads CASSYLVGGEAFF. The CDR3 DNA sequence: TGTGCCAGCAGTTACCTGGTGGGCGGTGAAGCTTTCTTT.

The chain recombines TRBV29-1 with TRBJ1-2; D ambiguous. V lost 4 bases and J 8 bases, leaving 11 bases between the germline ends. Germline values: CDR1 SQVTM, CDR2 ANQGSEA. This CDR3 has 11 amino acids. The CDR3 spells CSVGGSEGYTF. The CDR3 DNA is TGCAGCGTTGGGGGATCTGAGGGCTACACCTTC.

This clonotype occurred many times. The chain recombines TRBV25-1 with TRBJ1-5, with D perhaps TRBD1 (5 bases). Trimming removed 1 base from V and 5 bases from J, with 9 bases in between. This CDR3 region has 14 residues. Germline CDR1 MGHDK, CDR2 SYGVNS. Here the CDR3 reads CASSEWGSDQPQHF. CDR3 nucleotides: TGTGCCAGCAGTGAATGGGGCTCGGATCAGCCCCAGCATTTT.

There are many counts of this clonotype. The chain has TRBV27 and TRBJ1-2, with a tentative D call TRBD1 (6 bases). This CDR3 contains 14 residues. V lost 0 bases and J lost 4, with 9 bases in between. CDR1 and CDR2 from the germline V gene are MNHEY and SMNVEV (reference sequence). Here the CDR3 DNA reads TGTGCCAGCAGTTTATCTGGGGGGCGCTATGGCTACACCTTC. This translates into CASSLSGGRYGYTF.

The chain has TRBV5-5 and TRBJ2-1; D not certain. The CDR3 extends over 13 amino acids. The germline gives CDR1 SGHKS, CDR2 YYEKEE (reference sequence). The V end lost 2 bases, the J end lost 10 bases, and 13 bases lay between the germline ends. DNA of the CDR3: TGTGCCAGCAGCTTCGCAGGCTCCTACGAGCAGTTCTTC. Translated: CASSFAGSYEQFF.

At least ten counts were recorded for this clonotype. This chain joins TRBV11-3 and TRBJ2-7, with D unclear. V was trimmed by 1 base and J by 0 bases, leaving 13 bases between them. Germline lookup yields CDR1 SGHNT and CDR2 YENEEA. The CDR3 spans 16 residues. The CDR3 spells CASSLVLAVSSYEQYF. CDR3 in DNA: TGTGCCAGCAGCTTAGTATTGGCGGTAAGCTCCTACGAGCAGTACTTC.

This clonotype came up many times. The V gene is TRBV11-2, the J gene TRBJ2-1, with 7 bases identical to TRBD2. V dropped 10 bases and J dropped 8; count of bases not matched to a gene: 14. From germline, CDR1 is SGHAT and CDR2 FQNNGV. The CDR3 runs to 14 residues. This CDR3 reads CATTSGVIADEQFF. CDR3 DNA: TGTGCCACCACGAGCGGGGTAATAGCGGATGAGCAGTTCTTC.